A single sample is the source of the 10 T cell receptor beta chains below, sequenced in a study of spatial heterogeneity in lung cancer. MiXCR, applied by TCRdb to the 5' RACE reads, yields one record per CDR3 protein. The sample shows 35,000 to 45,000 distinct CDR3 sequences, less than 8.5% of them seen only once. Time point specified: sample taken at primary tumor resection. Sequences were derived from PBMCs, sampled at surgery. Every receptor here comes from a female donor with early-stage non-small cell lung cancer.

This clonotype was observed at least ten times. The chain has TRBV3-1 and TRBJ2-1, with D perhaps TRBD2 (6 bases). The V end was cut by 5 bases, the J end by 4 bases, with 18 bases between. There are 16 residues in the CDR3. CDR1 LGHDT and CDR2 YNNKEL come from the germline V gene (reference sequence). The DNA of the CDR3 is TGTGCCAGCAGCGCAAGACCCGCAGGAGGGTACAATGAGCAGTTCTTC. It yields the protein CASSARPAGGYNEQFF.

This clonotype has a count of ten or more. The genes are TRBV5-1 and TRBJ2-5, with D unclear. The V end was cut by 3 bases, the J end by 1 base, with 7 bases between. Germline CDR1 reads SGHRS; CDR2 reads YFSETQ. This CDR3 spans 13 amino acids. Written as DNA, the CDR3 is TGCGCCAGCAGCTCCCAGCGCCAAGAGACCCAGTACTTC. Its protein is CASSSQRQETQYF.

In this sample, this clonotype turned up a few times. This sequence joins TRBV2 and TRBJ2-7, with 10 bases matching TRBD1. This CDR3 spans 14 amino acids. With 6 bases clipped from V and 0 bases from J, the junction kept 2 bases outside the gene matches. Germline V gene data show CDR1 as SNHLY and CDR2 as FYNNEI. The CDR3 DNA reads as TGTGCCAGCAGCGGACAGGGGGACTCCTACGAGCAGTACTTC. Its protein product is CASSGQGDSYEQYF. The whole variable domain, filled in from reference TRBV2 and TRBJ2-7, reads EPEVTQTPSHQVTQMGQEVILRCVPISNHLYFYWYRQILGQKVEFLVSFYNNEISEKSEIFDDQFSVERPDGSNFTLKIRSTKLEDSAMYFCASSGQGDSYEQYFGPGTRLTVT.

The genes are TRBV6-5 and TRBJ2-1, with 14 bases that match TRBD2. Germline V CDR1 and CDR2: MNHEY, SVGAGI. The CDR3 is made up of 13 amino acids. The V and J ends lost 6 bases and 15 bases, in that order; junction bases with no gene match: 7. Here the CDR3 DNA reads TGTGCCAGCAGCCGGACTAGCGGGAGGCTTCCGTTCTTC. Amino acids: CASSRTSGRLPFF.

This clonotype was observed at least ten times. This chain connects TRBV10-3 to TRBJ2-1; possibly TRBD2 for D (6 bases). The length of the CDR3 is 16 residues. Per the germline V gene, CDR1 is ENHRY and CDR2 is SYGVKD. The V gene lost 2 bases and the J gene lost 0 bases, with 11 bases spanning the gap. CDR3: CAISEIRDSSYNEQFF. The CDR3 DNA follows: TGTGCCATCAGTGAGATCCGGGACTCCTCCTACAATGAGCAGTTCTTC.

This clonotype was picked up many times. This chain links TRBV7-2 with TRBJ2-1; 12 bases fit TRBD2. V lost 5 bases to trimming and J lost 0 bases; unmatched junction nucleotides: 8. Germline V CDR1 and CDR2: SGHTA, FQGNSA. This CDR3 contains 18 residues. The CDR3 DNA is TGTGCCAGCAGCCTACTAGCGGGAGGCTCGAGCTCCTACAATGAGCAGTTCTTC. This codes for CASSLLAGGSSSYNEQFF.

The chain recombines TRBV7-2 with TRBJ1-4, with D unresolved. The CDR3 spans 14 residues. Germline V gives CDR1 SGHTA, CDR2 FQGNSA. Trimming removed 1 base at V and 4 bases at J, with 7 bases between. CDR3 loop: CASSLGAFNEKLFF. The DNA for the CDR3 is TGTGCCAGCAGCTTAGGGGCCTTTAATGAAAAACTGTTTTTT. Combining the CDR3 with reference TRBV7-2 and TRBJ1-4 gives the whole variable domain GAGVSQSPSNKVTEKGKDVELRCDPISGHTALYWYRQSLGQGLEFLIYFQGNSAPDKSGLPSDRFSAERTGGSVSTLTIQRTQQEDSAVYLCASSLGAFNEKLFFGSGTQLSVL.

This chain joins TRBV2 and TRBJ2-2; tentative D call: TRBD1 (6 bases). The germline gives CDR1 SNHLY, CDR2 FYNNEI. Trimming cost V 7 bases and J 1 base, with 16 bases left between them. CDR3 length equals 16 residues. Written as DNA, the CDR3 is TGTGCCAGCAAGGTCGAAGGGGGAGTGAACACCGGGGAGCTGTTTTTT. Translation gives CASKVEGGVNTGELFF.

This clonotype was recorded at least ten times. The chain recombines TRBV5-1 with TRBJ1-1; 8 bases are shared with TRBD1. V trimming: 3 bases; J trimming: 4 bases; junction bases outside the gene matches: 8. This CDR3 has 15 amino acids. Germline V lookup: CDR1 SGHRS, CDR2 YFSETQ. The CDR3 DNA follows: TGCGCCAGCAGCTACCAGGGGGCAGGAGGCACTGAAGCTTTCTTT. This sequence encodes CASSYQGAGGTEAFF.

This clonotype was counted only a few times. V usage is TRBV6-5 and J usage is TRBJ2-7; TRBD2 agrees at 7 bases. Looked up from germline, CDR1 is MNHEY and CDR2 is SVGAGI. V lost 6 bases and J lost 2; bases outside the gene matches: 7. CDR3 length: 14 residues. The chain's CDR3 is CASRGGRNPYEQYF. Written as DNA, the CDR3 is TGTGCCAGCAGGGGCGGGAGAAACCCCTACGAGCAGTACTTC.